The rows below give T cell receptor beta chains drawn from one sample of a study of graft-versus-host responses after intestinal transplantation. Antigens for these TCRs are unknown. Data came from immunoSEQ multiplex PCR; TCRdb stores just in-frame clones and leaves some out. The table records some 120,000 clones, 90% to 95% of them present only once. The input for sequencing was unstimulated CD4+ T cells sorted from spleen or lymph node cells, taken before transplant. These TCRs come from a human donor who was the organ donor for an intestinal transplant. Both conserved end residues are trimmed from each CDR3.

TRBV19	TRBJ2-7	ASAVAGGSEQY
TRBV7-8	TRBJ1-1	ASSLAGDEAF
TRBV11-1	TRBJ2-1	ASATGDSYNEQF
TRBV6-1	TRBJ1-2	ASSDPDRVYGYT
TRBV2	TRBJ1-1	ASSLRQVNTEAF
TRBV15	TRBJ1-2	ATSRDQGTNYGYT
TRBV12-5	TRBJ2-3	ASGLVLQVTSRTDTQY
TRBV6-1	TRBJ1-5	ASSDRGLGQPQH
TRBV6-5	TRBJ2-3	ASSWTSIDTQY
TRBV5-1	TRBJ2-1	ASSLVASGSSYNEQF
TRBV10-3	TRBJ2-7	ATQKGAGYEQY
TRBV10-3	TRBJ2-7	AISPGLFPYEQY
TRBV27	TRBJ2-1	ASNIGLAGAGEQF
TRBV11-2	TRBJ2-4	ASRLNSGTKNIQY
TRBV29-1	TRBJ2-1	SVEDRGASQF
TRBV5-1	TRBJ1-5	ASSLGSRDQPQH
TRBV7-9	TRBJ2-1	ASSLSTGTSGRNEQF
TRBV19	TRBJ1-1	ASRNRGEGTEAF
TRBV5-6	TRBJ2-7	ASSWTSGPYEQY
TRBV30	TRBJ2-7	AWRKPGVPYEQY
TRBV21-1	TRBJ1-5	ASSKAQAPGQH
TRBV19	TRBJ2-7	ASSQTGGAYEQY
TRBV11-2	TRBJ2-2	ASSPTRDRGRRELF
TRBV6-6	TRBJ1-5	ASRNNGGNQPQH
TRBV11-2	TRBJ2-7	ASSLPGLANSYEQY
TRBV29-1	TRBJ1-2	SVDQTGYGYT
TRBV6-1	TRBJ2-7	ASSQTLDRGGEQY
TRBV5-1	TRBJ2-1	ASSLGLAGRYNEQF
TRBV19	TRBJ2-5	ASSRELLETQY
TRBV7-9	TRBJ2-7	ASSLAPGLAGDAGNEQY
TRBV7-8	TRBJ1-1	ASSPGQGVTEAF
TRBV7-2	TRBJ2-5	ASSRLAGETQY
TRBV2	TRBJ2-3	ASSEGQGADTQY
TRBV13	TRBJ2-1	ASSRARNYNEQF
TRBV2	TRBJ2-3	ASSTASGSTDTQY
TRBV19	TRBJ1-1	ASSIVGRADTEAF
TRBV2	TRBJ1-2	ASSGDYGTGGYT
TRBV6-5	TRBJ1-1	ASGQTENTEAF
TRBV6-6	TRBJ2-2	ASSHVAGATGELF
TRBV5-1	TRBJ1-1	ASRPERGEAF
TRBV4-3	TRBJ1-2	ASSSKPRRRKTYGYT
TRBV15	TRBJ2-7	ATSRALGSREAYEQY
TRBV6-4	TRBJ2-1	ASRNLAGGRNEQF
TRBV29-1	TRBJ1-2	SGDRDT
TRBV5-4	TRBJ2-1	ASSPRGRSIHEQF
TRBV19	TRBJ1-5	ASSMEGLSNQPQH
TRBV10-2	TRBJ2-5	ASSESGGVQETQY
TRBV7-6	TRBJ2-1	ASSLQGPGSGNEQF
TRBV29-1	TRBJ2-1	SVEAAYDNEQF
TRBV5-1	TRBJ2-3	ASRQGLAGGPNTDTQY
TRBV7-2	TRBJ2-3	ASSLRGTGTDTQY
TRBV7-7	TRBJ2-3	ASSRQGVGTDTQY
TRBV27	TRBJ1-1	ASSPYRQTVNTEAF
TRBV29-1	TRBJ2-5	SVETSGQETQY
TRBV29-1	TRBJ1-1	SVARPNTEAF
TRBV14	TRBJ2-1	ASSFVRLAFRDEQF
TRBV5-1	TRBJ2-1	ASSRGHPNEQF
TRBV7-2	TRBJ2-1	ASSFQELGGEQF
TRBV5-4	TRBJ2-1	ASSLVSGTEQF